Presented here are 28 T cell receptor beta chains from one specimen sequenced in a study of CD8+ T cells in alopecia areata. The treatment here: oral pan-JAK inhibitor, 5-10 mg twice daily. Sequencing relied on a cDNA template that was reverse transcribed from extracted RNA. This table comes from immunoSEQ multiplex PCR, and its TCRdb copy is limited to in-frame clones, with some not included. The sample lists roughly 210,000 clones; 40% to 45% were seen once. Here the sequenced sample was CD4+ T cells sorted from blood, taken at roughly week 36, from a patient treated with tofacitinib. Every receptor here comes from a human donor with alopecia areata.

CDR3 region: CASSHLGETQYF. Here the CDR3 DNA reads TGCGCCAGCAGCCATTTGGGGGAGACCCAGTACTTC. The chain joins TRBV4-1 to TRBJ2-5; D is unresolved. V was clipped by 3 bases and J by 5 bases, with 7 bases between them. The CDR3 runs 12 residues. Germline CDR1 MGHRA, CDR2 YSYEKL.

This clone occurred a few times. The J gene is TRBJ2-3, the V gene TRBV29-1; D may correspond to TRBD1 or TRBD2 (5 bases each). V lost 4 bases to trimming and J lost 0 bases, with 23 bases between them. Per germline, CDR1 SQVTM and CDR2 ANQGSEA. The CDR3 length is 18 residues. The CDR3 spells CSVVGVPASLLSTDTQYF. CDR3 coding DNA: TGCAGCGTTGTGGGGGTCCCGGCCTCGCTACTTAGCACAGATACGCAGTATTTT.

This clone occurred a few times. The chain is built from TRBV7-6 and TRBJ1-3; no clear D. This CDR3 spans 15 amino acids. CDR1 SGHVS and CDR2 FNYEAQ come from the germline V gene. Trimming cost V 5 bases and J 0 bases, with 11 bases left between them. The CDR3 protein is CASSPQSLSGNTIYF. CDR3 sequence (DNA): TGTGCCAGCAGCCCCCAGTCCCTCTCTGGAAACACCATATATTTT.

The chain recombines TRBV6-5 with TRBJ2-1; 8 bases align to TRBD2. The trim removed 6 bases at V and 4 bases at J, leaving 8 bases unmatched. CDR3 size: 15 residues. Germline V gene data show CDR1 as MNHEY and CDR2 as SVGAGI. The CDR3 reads CASSPGTRAYNEQFF. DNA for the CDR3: TGTGCCAGCAGCCCCGGGACTAGGGCTTACAATGAGCAGTTCTTC.

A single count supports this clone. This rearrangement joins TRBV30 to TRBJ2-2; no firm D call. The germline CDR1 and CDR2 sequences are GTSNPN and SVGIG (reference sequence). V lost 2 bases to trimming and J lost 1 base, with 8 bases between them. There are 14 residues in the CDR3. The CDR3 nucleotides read TGTGCCTGGAGTATTGGAGAGAACACCGGGGAGCTGTTTTTT. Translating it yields CAWSIGENTGELFF.

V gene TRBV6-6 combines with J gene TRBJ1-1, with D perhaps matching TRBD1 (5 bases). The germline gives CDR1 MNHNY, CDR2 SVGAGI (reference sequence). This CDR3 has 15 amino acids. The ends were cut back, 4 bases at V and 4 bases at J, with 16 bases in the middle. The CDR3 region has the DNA TGTGCCAGCAGTTGGACGATGGGGCTCGGCACTGAAGCTTTCTTT. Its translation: CASSWTMGLGTEAFF.

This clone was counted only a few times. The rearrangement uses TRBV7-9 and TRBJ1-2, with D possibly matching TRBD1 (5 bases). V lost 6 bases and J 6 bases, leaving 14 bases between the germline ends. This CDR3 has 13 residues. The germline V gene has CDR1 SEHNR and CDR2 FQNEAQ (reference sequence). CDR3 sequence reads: CASSSQGFDGYTF. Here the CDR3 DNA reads TGTGCCAGCAGTTCTCAGGGATTCGATGGCTACACCTTC.

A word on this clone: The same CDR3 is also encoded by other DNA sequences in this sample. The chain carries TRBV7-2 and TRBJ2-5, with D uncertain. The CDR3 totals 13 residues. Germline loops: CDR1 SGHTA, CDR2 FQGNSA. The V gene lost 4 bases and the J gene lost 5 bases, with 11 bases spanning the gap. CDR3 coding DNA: TGTGCCAGCAGCTCCCCGGGTAGGGAGACCCAGTACTTC. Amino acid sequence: CASSSPGRETQYF.

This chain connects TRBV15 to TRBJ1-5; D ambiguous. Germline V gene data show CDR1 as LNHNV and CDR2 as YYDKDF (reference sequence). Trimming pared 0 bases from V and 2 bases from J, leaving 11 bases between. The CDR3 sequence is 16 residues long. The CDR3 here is CATSREGAGGNQPQHF. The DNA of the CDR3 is TGTGCCACCAGCAGAGAGGGAGCGGGAGGCAATCAGCCCCAGCATTTT. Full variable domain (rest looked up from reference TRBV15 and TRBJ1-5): DAMVIQNPRYQVTQFGKPVTLSCSQTLNHNVMYWYQQKSSQAPKLLFHYYDKDFNNEADTPDNFQSRRPNTSFCFLDIRSPGLGDTAMYLCATSREGAGGNQPQHFGDGTRLSIL.

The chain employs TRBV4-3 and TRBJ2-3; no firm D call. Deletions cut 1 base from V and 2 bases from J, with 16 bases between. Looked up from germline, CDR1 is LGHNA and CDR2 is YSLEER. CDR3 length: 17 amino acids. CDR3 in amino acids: CASSQGSTVEDTDTQYF. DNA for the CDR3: TGCGCCAGCAGCCAAGGAAGTACAGTCGAGGACACAGATACGCAGTATTTT.

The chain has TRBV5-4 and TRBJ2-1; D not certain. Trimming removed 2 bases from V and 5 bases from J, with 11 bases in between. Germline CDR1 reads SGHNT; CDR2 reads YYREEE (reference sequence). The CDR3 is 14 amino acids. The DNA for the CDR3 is TGTGCCAGCAGCTTAGTGGACGCGGACAATGAGCAGTTCTTC. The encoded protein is CASSLVDADNEQFF.

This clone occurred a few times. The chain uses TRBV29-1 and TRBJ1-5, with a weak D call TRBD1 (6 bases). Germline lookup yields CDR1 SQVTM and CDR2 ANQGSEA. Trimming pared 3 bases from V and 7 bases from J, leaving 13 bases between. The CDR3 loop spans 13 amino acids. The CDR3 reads CSVELTRGQPQHF. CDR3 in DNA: TGCAGCGTTGAGCTAACGAGGGGGCAGCCCCAGCATTTT.

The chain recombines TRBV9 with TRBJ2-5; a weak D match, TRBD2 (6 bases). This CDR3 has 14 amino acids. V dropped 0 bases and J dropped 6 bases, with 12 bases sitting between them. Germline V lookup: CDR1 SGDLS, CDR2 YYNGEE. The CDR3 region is CASSVGGSGQTQYF. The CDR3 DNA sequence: TGTGCCAGCAGCGTAGGAGGGAGCGGGCAGACCCAGTACTTC. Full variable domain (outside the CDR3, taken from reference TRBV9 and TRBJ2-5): DSGVTQTPKHLITATGQRVTLRCSPRSGDLSVYWYQQSLDQGLQFLIQYYNGEERAKGNILERFSAQQFPDLHSELNLSSLELGDSALYFCASSVGGSGQTQYFGPGTRLLVL.

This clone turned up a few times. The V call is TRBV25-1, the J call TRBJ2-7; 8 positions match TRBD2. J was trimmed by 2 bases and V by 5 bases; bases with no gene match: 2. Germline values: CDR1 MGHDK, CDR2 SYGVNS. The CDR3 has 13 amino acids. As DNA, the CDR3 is TGTGCCAGCAGTCGACTAGCGACCTACGAGCAGTACTTC. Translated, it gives CASSRLATYEQYF.

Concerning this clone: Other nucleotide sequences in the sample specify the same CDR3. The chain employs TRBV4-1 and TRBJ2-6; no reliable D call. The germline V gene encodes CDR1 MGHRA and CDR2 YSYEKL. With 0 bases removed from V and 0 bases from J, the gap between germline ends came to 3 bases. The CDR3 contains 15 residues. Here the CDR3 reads CASSQEGSGANVLTF. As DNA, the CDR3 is TGCGCCAGCAGCCAAGAGGGCTCTGGGGCCAACGTCCTGACTTTC.

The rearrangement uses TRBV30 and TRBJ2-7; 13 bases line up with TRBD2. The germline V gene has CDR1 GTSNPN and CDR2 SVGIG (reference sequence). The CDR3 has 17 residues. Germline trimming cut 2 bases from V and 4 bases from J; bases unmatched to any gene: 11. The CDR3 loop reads CAWSPGWTSGSTYEQYF. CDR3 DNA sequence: TGTGCCTGGAGTCCGGGTTGGACTAGCGGGAGTACTTACGAGCAGTACTTC.

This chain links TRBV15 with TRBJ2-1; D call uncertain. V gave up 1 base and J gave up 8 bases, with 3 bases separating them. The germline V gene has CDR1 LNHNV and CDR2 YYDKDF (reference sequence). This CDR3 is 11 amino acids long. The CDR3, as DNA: TGTGCCACCAGCAGAGGCGATGAGCAGTTCTTC. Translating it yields CATSRGDEQFF.

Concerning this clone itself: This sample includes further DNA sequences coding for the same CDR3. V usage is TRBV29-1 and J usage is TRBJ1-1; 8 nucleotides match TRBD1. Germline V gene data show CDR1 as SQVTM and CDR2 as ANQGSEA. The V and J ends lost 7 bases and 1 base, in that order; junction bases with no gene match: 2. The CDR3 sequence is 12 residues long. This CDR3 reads CSADRGNTEAFF. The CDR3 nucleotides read TGCAGCGCCGACAGGGGGAACACTGAAGCTTTCTTT.

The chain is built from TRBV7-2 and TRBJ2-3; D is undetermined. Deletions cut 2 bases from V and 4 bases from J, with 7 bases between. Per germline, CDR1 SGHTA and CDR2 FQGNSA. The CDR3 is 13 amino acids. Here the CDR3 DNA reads TGTGCCAGCAGCTTATTCTTAGCAGATACGCAGTATTTT. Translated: CASSLFLADTQYF.

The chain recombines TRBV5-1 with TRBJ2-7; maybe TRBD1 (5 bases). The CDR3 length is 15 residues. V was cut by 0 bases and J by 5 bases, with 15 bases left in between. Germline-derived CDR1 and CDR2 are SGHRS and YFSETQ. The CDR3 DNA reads TGCGCCAGCAGCTTGGAAGGACATGTAGGGCACGAGCAGTACTTC. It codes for CASSLEGHVGHEQYF.

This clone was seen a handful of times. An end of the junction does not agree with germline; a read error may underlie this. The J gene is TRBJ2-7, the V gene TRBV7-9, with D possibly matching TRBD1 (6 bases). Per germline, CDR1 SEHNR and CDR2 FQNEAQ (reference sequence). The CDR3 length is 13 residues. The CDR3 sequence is CASSLTIQGKKYF. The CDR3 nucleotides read TGTGCTAGCAGCTTAACGATACAGGGAAAGAAGTACTTC.

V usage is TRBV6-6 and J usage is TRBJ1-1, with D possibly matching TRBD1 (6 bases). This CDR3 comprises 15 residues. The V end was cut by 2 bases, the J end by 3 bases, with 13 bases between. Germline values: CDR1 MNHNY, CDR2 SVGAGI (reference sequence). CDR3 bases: TGTGCCAGCAGTTACGCCAGGGGTTTAGACACTGAAGCTTTCTTT. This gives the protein CASSYARGLDTEAFF.

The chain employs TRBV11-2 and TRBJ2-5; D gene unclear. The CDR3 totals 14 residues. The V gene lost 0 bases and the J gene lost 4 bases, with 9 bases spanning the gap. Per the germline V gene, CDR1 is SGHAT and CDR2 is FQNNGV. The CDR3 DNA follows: TGTGCCAGCAGCTTAGACCCTCGCGGAGAGACCCAGTACTTC. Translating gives CASSLDPRGETQYF. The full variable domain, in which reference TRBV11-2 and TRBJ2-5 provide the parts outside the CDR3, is EAGVAQSPRYKIIEKRQSVAFWCNPISGHATLYWYQQILGQGPKLLIQFQNNGVVDDSQLPKDRFSAERLKGVDSTLKIQPAKLEDSAVYLCASSLDPRGETQYFGPGTRLLVL.

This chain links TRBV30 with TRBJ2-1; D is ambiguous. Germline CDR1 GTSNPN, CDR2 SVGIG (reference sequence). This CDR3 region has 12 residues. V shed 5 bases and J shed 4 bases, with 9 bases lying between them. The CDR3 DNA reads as TGTGCCTGGTCCCCGTGGTACAATGAGCAGTTCTTC. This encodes CAWSPWYNEQFF.

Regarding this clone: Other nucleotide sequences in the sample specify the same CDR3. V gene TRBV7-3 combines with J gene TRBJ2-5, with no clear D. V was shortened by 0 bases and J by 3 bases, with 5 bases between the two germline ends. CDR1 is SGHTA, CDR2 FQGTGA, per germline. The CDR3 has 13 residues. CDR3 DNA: TGTGCCAGCAGCTTAACAGGGAAAGAGACCCAGTACTTC. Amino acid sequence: CASSLTGKETQYF. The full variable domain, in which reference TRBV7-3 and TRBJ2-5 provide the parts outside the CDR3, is GAGVSQTPSNKVTEKGKYVELRCDPISGHTALYWYRQSLGQGPEFLIYFQGTGAADDSGLPNDRFFAVRPEGSVSTLKIQRTERGDSAVYLCASSLTGKETQYFGPGTRLLVL.

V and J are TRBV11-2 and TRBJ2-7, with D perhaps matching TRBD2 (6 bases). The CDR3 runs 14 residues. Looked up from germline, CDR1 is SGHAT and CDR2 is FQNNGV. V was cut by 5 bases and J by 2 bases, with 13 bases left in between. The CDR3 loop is CASSAGTEPYEQYF. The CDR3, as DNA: TGTGCCAGCAGCGCAGGGACTGAACCCTACGAGCAGTACTTC.

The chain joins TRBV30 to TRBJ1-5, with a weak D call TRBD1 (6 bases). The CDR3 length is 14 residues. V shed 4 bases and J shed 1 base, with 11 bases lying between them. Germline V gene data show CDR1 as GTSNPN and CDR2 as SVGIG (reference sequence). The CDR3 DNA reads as TGTGCCTGGAACAGGGCTGGAAGCAATCAGCCCCAGCATTTT. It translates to CAWNRAGSNQPQHF.

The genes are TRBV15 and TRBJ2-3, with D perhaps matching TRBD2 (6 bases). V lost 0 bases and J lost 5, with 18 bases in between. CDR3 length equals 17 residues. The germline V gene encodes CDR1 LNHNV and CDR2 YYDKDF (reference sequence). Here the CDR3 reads CATSRDSSRRALDTQYF. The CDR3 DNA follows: TGTGCCACCAGCAGAGATAGTAGCAGGAGGGCCCTAGATACGCAGTATTTT.